The 16 T cell receptor beta chains below come from one sample, sequenced in a study of cytomegalovirus exposure and HLA in healthy donors. 13 Jbeta primers and 60 Vbeta primers were used for the PCR. Generated by immunoSEQ multiplex PCR, the TCRdb table keeps only in-frame clones and is missing some. The sample shows hundreds of thousands of clones, just under 80% of them seen only once. The sequencing input was PBMCs. The receptor set was obtained from a boy aged 5-17 years in good health and CMV-seronegative.

The chain couples TRBV18 to TRBJ1-5, with a weak D call TRBD1 (5 bases). The CDR3 has 13 amino acids. Germline values: CDR1 KGHSH, CDR2 LQKENI. V lost 6 bases and J lost 4, with 10 bases in between. This CDR3 is CASSPGHNQPQHF. The DNA for the CDR3 is TGTGCCAGCTCCCCCGGACATAATCAGCCCCAGCATTTT.

The rearrangement uses TRBV4-2 and TRBJ2-6, with 9 bases aligning to TRBD1. From germline, CDR1 is LGHNA and CDR2 YNFKEQ. The CDR3 spans 19 residues. V was pared by 0 bases and J by 3 bases, with 9 bases of the junction left unmatched. The DNA for the CDR3 is TGTGCCAGCAGCCAAGATATGGGGACAGGGTTATATGGGGCCAACGTCCTGACTTTC. It translates to CASSQDMGTGLYGANVLTF.

This chain joins TRBV11-3 and TRBJ2-7; perhaps TRBD2 as D (6 bases). Trimming took 1 base from V and 0 from J, leaving 13 bases between them. CDR1 SGHNT and CDR2 YENEEA come from the germline V gene. The CDR3 consists of 16 residues. The CDR3 DNA reads TGTGCCAGCAGCTTAGGCGGGGACTTGAGCTCCTACGAGCAGTACTTC. It specifies CASSLGGDLSSYEQYF.

The V gene is TRBV11-2, the J gene TRBJ2-7, with a weak D call TRBD1 (6 bases). The CDR3 is 13 amino acids. V lost 8 bases to trimming and J lost 3 bases, with 14 bases between them. Germline CDR1 SGHAT, CDR2 FQNNGV. DNA of the CDR3: TGTGCCAGCTTGGGGGCGATACTCTACGAGCAGTACTTC. This translates into CASLGAILYEQYF.

This clone has only one observation. The chain links TRBV7-3 to TRBJ2-5, with 9 bases lining up with TRBD1. Per germline, CDR1 SGHTA and CDR2 FQGTGA. V lost 6 bases, J lost 4 bases, and 12 bases stayed unmatched. The CDR3 spans 16 residues. CDR3 coding DNA: TGTGCCAGCAGAACGGCAGTGACAGGGGGTGGAGAGACCCAGTACTTC. Residues: CASRTAVTGGGETQYF.

This clone came up a few times. V usage is TRBV5-6 and J usage is TRBJ2-3, with 7 positions matching TRBD2. The CDR3 runs 13 residues. Germline lookup yields CDR1 SGHDT and CDR2 YYEEEE. V shed 2 bases and J 4 bases; nucleotides not matched to a gene: 1. The CDR3 DNA reads TGTGCCAGCAGCTTAGCGGGACCAGATACGCAGTATTTT. This translates into CASSLAGPDTQYF.

V and J are TRBV27 and TRBJ2-7; D remains ambiguous. The CDR3 totals 13 residues. With 8 bases removed from V and 2 bases from J, the gap between germline ends came to 13 bases. Germline CDR1 MNHEY, CDR2 SMNVEV (reference sequence). The DNA for the CDR3 is TGTGCCAGCTCCTCCGCCGGTACCTACGAGCAGTACTTC. Translating it yields CASSSAGTYEQYF.

The chain recombines TRBV7-8 with TRBJ2-5; D is possibly TRBD2 (7 bases). The CDR3 contains 15 residues. Trimming pared 5 bases from V and 5 bases from J, leaving 18 bases between. Germline CDR1 is SGHVS and CDR2 is FQNEAQ. CDR3 nucleotide sequence: TGTGCCAGCAGCCGCACAGGGAGGGGAGGGGAGACCCAGTACTTC. Its protein is CASSRTGRGGETQYF.

Concerning this clone: Relative to the germline gene, one junction end is altered; a read error may explain this. The chain joins TRBV7-7 to TRBJ2-1; TRBD2 might be the D (6 bases). The CDR3 loop spans 14 amino acids. CDR1 and CDR2 from the germline V gene are SSHAT and FNYEAQ (reference sequence). The CDR3 DNA follows: TGTGCTAGCAGCTTAGCGGAAGGCAGGGATGAGCAGTTCTTC. Translation gives CASSLAEGRDEQFF.

The genes are TRBV11-3 and TRBJ2-1, with D tentatively TRBD2 (5 bases). Deletions cut 0 bases from V and 5 bases from J, with 17 bases between. From germline, CDR1 is SGHNT and CDR2 YENEEA. The CDR3 consists of 17 residues. The CDR3 reads CASSLDTRALGDNEQFF. CDR3 in DNA: TGTGCCAGCAGCTTAGATACAAGGGCTCTCGGGGACAATGAGCAGTTCTTC.

V gene TRBV7-6 combines with J gene TRBJ2-7, with a weak D call TRBD1 (5 bases). CDR3 size: 13 residues. With 1 base removed from V and 3 bases from J, the gap between germline ends came to 7 bases. Germline CDR1 SGHVS, CDR2 FNYEAQ. In nucleotides, the CDR3 is TGTGCCAGCAGCTTAGGTGACAGCTACGAGCAGTACTTC. This codes for CASSLGDSYEQYF. Full variable domain (outside the CDR3, taken from reference TRBV7-6 and TRBJ2-7): GAGVSQSPRYKVTKRGQDVALRCDPISGHVSLYWYRQALGQGPEFLTYFNYEAQQDKSGLPNDRFSAERPEGSISTLTIQRTEQRDSAMYRCASSLGDSYEQYFGPGTRLTVT.

Note on this clone: An end of the junction differs from the germline gene, which may be a read error. V usage is TRBV6-6 and J usage is TRBJ2-4; a possible D gene is TRBD2 (7 bases). This CDR3 has 15 amino acids. Germline CDR1 and CDR2: MNHNY and SVGAGI (reference sequence). CDR3 sequence (DNA): TGTGCCAGCAGTTACTTGGGGGGGACAAAAAGCATTCAGTACTTC. Translating gives CASSYLGGTKSIQYF.

V and J are TRBV5-4 and TRBJ2-1; TRBD2 matches at 15 bases. The CDR3 spans 15 residues. Germline-derived CDR1 and CDR2 are SGHNT and YYREEE (reference sequence). V shed 4 bases, J shed 9 bases, and the junction held 5 bases outside the gene matches. Written as DNA, the CDR3 is TGTGCCAGCAGCCCCAGGACTAGCGGGGGGGTTGAGCAGTTCTTC. It translates to CASSPRTSGGVEQFF.

V gene TRBV27 combines with J gene TRBJ2-5; tentative D call: TRBD2 (5 bases). The DNA end favors TRBJ2-7, so the J call may be wrong. The CDR3 extends over 15 amino acids. Germline V gene data show CDR1 as MNHEY and CDR2 as SMNVEV (reference sequence). CDR3 loop: CASSSTWGSAYEQYF. CDR3 in DNA: TGTGCCAGCAGTTCCACATGGGGTAGCGCCTACGAGCAGTACTTC.

The chain couples TRBV2 to TRBJ2-5, with 11 bases fitting TRBD2. Per the germline V gene, CDR1 is SNHLY and CDR2 is FYNNEI. The CDR3 covers 15 residues. Trimming took 9 bases from V and 5 from J; bases not matched to a gene: 11. The chain's CDR3 is CASGALAGDSETQYF. The CDR3 region has the DNA TGTGCCAGTGGGGCACTAGCGGGAGATTCGGAGACCCAGTACTTC.

The chain recombines TRBV19 with TRBJ1-1; 9 bases align to TRBD1. CDR1 LNHDA and CDR2 SQIVND come from the germline V gene (reference sequence). The CDR3 has 15 amino acids. The trim removed 6 bases at V and 3 bases at J, leaving 8 bases unmatched. CDR3 amino acids: CASRRDRAGDTEAFF. The CDR3 DNA follows: TGTGCCAGTAGGAGGGACAGGGCTGGGGACACTGAAGCTTTCTTT. The full variable domain, with the rest looked up from reference TRBV19 and TRBJ1-1, is DGGITQSPKYLFRKEGQNVTLSCEQNLNHDAMYWYRQDPGQGLRLIYYSQIVNDFQKGDIAEGYSVSREKKESFPLTVTSAQKNPTAFYLCASRRDRAGDTEAFFGQGTRLTVV.